These 23 T cell receptor beta chains originate from one sample sequenced in a study of molecular identifiers for immune sequencing clone quantification listed by TCRdb under 2018. Library method: PCR. Sequencing was carried out with an Illumina HiSeq 4000. TCRdb reworked the public reads: Q25 trimming with fastp, MiXCR clone assembly, productive beta chains retained. All rows with the same CDR3 protein become a single entry with the most common DNA and genes. For this sample there are about 640,000 distinct CDR3 sequences; about 20% appear just once. The ten largest clones capture around 0.86% of the sample. Sequencing input: naive CD8+ T cells from blood, with Jurkat cell RNA spiked in. The meaning of the sample's cell subset or site label: FACS-sorted CD8+CD4-CCR7+CD45RA+ naive T cells. The receptors originated from a human donor in good health. Some libraries in this study had Jurkat cell RNA spiked in.

This clonotype was counted ten times or more. V is TRBV19 and J is TRBJ1-5; D gene unclear. V was clipped by 3 bases and J by 5 bases, with 8 bases between them. Germline CDR1 is LNHDA and CDR2 is SQIVND (reference sequence). This CDR3 comprises 13 residues. The CDR3 nucleotides are TGTGCCAGTAGTATCACTGGGGATCAGCCCCAGCATTTT. Its protein is CASSITGDQPQHF.

In its sample, this clonotype was seen a few times. The chain recombines TRBV13 with TRBJ2-3; D remains unclear. Trimming pared 5 bases from V and 6 bases from J, leaving 12 bases between. There are 13 residues in the CDR3. Germline CDR1 PRHDT, CDR2 FYEKMQ (reference sequence). The CDR3 protein is CASSQKNYDTQYF. The CDR3 nucleotides are TGTGCCAGCAGCCAAAAAAATTATGATACGCAGTATTTT.

Comments on this clonotype: The conserved phenylalanine or tryptophan is not found at the CDR3 terminus, so this likely reflects a read error. This CDR3 is CASSLSLAGGVAKNIQYS. In nucleotides, the CDR3 is TGTGCCAGCAGCTTATCACTAGCGGGAGGGGTCGCCAAAAACATTCAGTACTCC. The chain has TRBV7-2 and TRBJ2-4, with 13 bases fitting TRBD2. After removal of 2 bases from V and 1 base from J, the junction contained 5 bases not matched to a gene. CDR3 length: 18 residues. CDR1 is SGHTA, CDR2 FQGNSA, per germline.

With regard to this clonotype: With a much larger clone just one base away, this may be a read error. The chain is built from TRBV6-6 and TRBJ1-1; no definite D call. The germline V gene has CDR1 MNHNY and CDR2 SVGAGI (reference sequence). V lost 2 bases and J lost 3, with 10 bases in between. This CDR3 has 14 amino acids. Here the CDR3 DNA reads TGTGCCAGCAGTTACGGTTATAAGGACACTGAAGCTTTCTTT. Residues: CASSYGYKDTEAFF.

This clonotype has only a few counts. This chain uses TRBV4-1 with TRBJ2-7; D ambiguous. CDR3 length: 14 residues. CDR1 is MGHRA, CDR2 YSYEKL, per germline. V shed 0 bases and J shed 3 bases, with 9 bases lying between them. The CDR3 protein is CASSQEILFYEQYF. As DNA, the CDR3 is TGCGCCAGCAGCCAAGAAATCCTATTCTACGAGCAGTACTTC.

In its sample, this clonotype was seen many times. The V gene is TRBV6-2 or TRBV6-3, the J gene TRBJ2-7; 8 bases map to TRBD1. The trim removed 4 bases at V and 2 bases at J, leaving 7 bases unmatched. The CDR3 loop spans 15 amino acids. Germline V lookup: CDR1 MNHEY, CDR2 SVGEGT. The CDR3 is CASSFDRGTTYEQYF. The CDR3 DNA is TGTGCCAGCAGTTTTGACAGGGGCACGACCTACGAGCAGTACTTC.

This clonotype was seen many times. The J gene is TRBJ2-7, the V gene TRBV7-9; 11 nucleotides align to TRBD1. The germline V gene encodes CDR1 SEHNR and CDR2 FQNEAQ (reference sequence). With V trimmed by 5 bases and J by 3 bases, 6 bases remained unmatched. This CDR3 comprises 15 residues. CDR3: CASSPGQGAFYEQYF. In DNA form, the CDR3 reads TGTGCCAGCAGCCCCGGACAGGGGGCCTTCTACGAGCAGTACTTC. The whole variable domain, remainder taken from reference TRBV7-9 and TRBJ2-7, is DTGVSQNPRHKITKRGQNVTFRCDPISEHNRLYWYRQTLGQGPEFLTYFQNEAQLEKSRLLSDRFSAERPKGSFSTLEIQRTEQGDSAMYLCASSPGQGAFYEQYFGPGTRLTVT.

This clonotype was seen repeatedly, ten times or more. Sequence at one end of the junction differs from germline and may be a read error. This chain joins TRBV5-4 and TRBJ2-1; D uncertain. CDR1 and CDR2 from the germline V gene are SGHNT and YYREEE (reference sequence). The CDR3 is 15 residues long. The CDR3 reads CASGFGNFSYNEQFF. The CDR3 DNA is TGTGCCAGCGGCTTTGGAAATTTCTCCTACAATGAGCAGTTCTTC.

This clonotype occurred many times. The chain joins TRBV30 to TRBJ2-2, with TRBD2 as a possible D gene (5 bases). V lost 4 bases and J lost 7, with 13 bases in between. The CDR3 is 13 amino acids. Germline V gene data show CDR1 as GTSNPN and CDR2 as SVGIG (reference sequence). The CDR3 protein is CAWTEAQDGELFF. The CDR3 bases are TGTGCCTGGACGGAGGCCCAGGACGGGGAGCTGTTTTTT.

In its sample, this clonotype was seen many times. This chain connects TRBV4-3 to TRBJ2-2, with 10 bases lining up with TRBD1. The length of the CDR3 is 16 residues. With V trimmed by 0 bases and J by 5 bases, 3 bases remained unmatched. Germline V gene sequence: CDR1 LGHNA, CDR2 YSLEER. CDR3 bases: TGCGCCAGCAGCCAAGATGGACAGGGGGGGACCGGGGAGCTGTTTTTT. Protein product: CASSQDGQGGTGELFF.

This clonotype was found many times. The chain joins TRBV20-1 to TRBJ2-7; TRBD1 matches 7 bases. J gave up 3 bases and V 3 bases, and 11 bases lay outside the gene matches. The CDR3 spans 15 residues. The germline V gene has CDR1 DFQATT and CDR2 SNEGSKA (reference sequence). CDR3 coding DNA: TGCAGTGCTAGCGCCACGGGACAGAGGGACTACGAGCAGTACTTC. This codes for CSASATGQRDYEQYF.

There are many counts of this clonotype. This rearrangement joins TRBV5-1 to TRBJ2-5, with 11 bases fitting TRBD2. Per the germline V gene, CDR1 is SGHRS and CDR2 is YFSETQ. The CDR3 runs to 16 residues. Trimming took 4 bases from V and 5 from J; bases not matched to a gene: 10. CDR3 loop: CASSPVAGGPSETQYF. CDR3 in DNA: TGCGCCAGCAGCCCAGTAGCGGGAGGGCCCTCGGAGACCCAGTACTTC.

This clonotype was counted a few times. The chain carries TRBV9 and TRBJ2-3, with 7 positions matching TRBD2. Germline CDR1 SGDLS, CDR2 YYNGEE. The CDR3 has 20 residues. V lost 3 bases and J lost 0; bases outside the gene matches: 19. CDR3 residues: CASSGGDYPIRHISTDTQYF. The CDR3 DNA reads as TGTGCCAGCAGCGGGGGGGACTACCCGATCAGACATATAAGCACAGATACGCAGTATTTT. The whole variable domain, filled in from reference TRBV9 and TRBJ2-3, reads DSGVTQTPKHLITATGQRVTLRCSPRSGDLSVYWYQQSLDQGLQFLIQYYNGEERAKGNILERFSAQQFPDLHSELNLSSLELGDSALYFCASSGGDYPIRHISTDTQYFGPGTRLTVL.

This clonotype was seen many times. The CDR3 loop reads CASSFDEGQPQHF. CDR3 DNA: TGCGCCAGCAGCTTTGACGAAGGGCAGCCCCAGCATTTT. This chain uses TRBV5-1 with TRBJ1-5, with unresolved D. The V end lost 2 bases, the J end lost 7 bases, and 10 bases lay between the germline ends. The CDR3 loop spans 13 amino acids. CDR1 is SGHRS, CDR2 YFSETQ, per germline.

This clonotype was found many times. The chain employs TRBV28 and TRBJ1-2; TRBD1 agrees at 7 bases. The CDR3 length is 15 residues. V lost 3 bases to trimming and J lost 6 bases; unmatched junction nucleotides: 10. The germline gives CDR1 MDHEN, CDR2 SYDVKM. The CDR3 DNA reads TGTGCCAGCAGTTTCCGAGGACAGGTTGGCCATGGCTACACCTTC. Amino acids: CASSFRGQVGHGYTF.

This clonotype appeared many times. The chain links TRBV6-1 to TRBJ2-7; 8 bases line up with TRBD1. Looked up from germline, CDR1 is MNHNS and CDR2 is SASEGT. There are 16 residues in the CDR3. The V and J ends lost 6 bases and 2 bases, in that order; junction bases with no gene match: 12. The CDR3 DNA sequence: TGTGCCAGCAGCCCCCCGGTGACAGGGGCGACCTACGAGCAGTACTTC. It codes for CASSPPVTGATYEQYF.

This clonotype came up a few times. This sequence may be a read error, since a much larger clone differs from it by one base. V gene TRBV20-1 combines with J gene TRBJ1-1, with unresolved D. The germline V gene has CDR1 DFQATT and CDR2 SNEGSKA (reference sequence). The CDR3 contains 14 residues. CDR3 in amino acids: CSAREVEMNAEAFF. As DNA, the CDR3 is TGCAGTGCTAGAGAAGTAGAAATGAACGCTGAAGCTTTCTTT.

The sample holds many counts of this clonotype. This chain uses TRBV27 with TRBJ2-3; 8 bases match TRBD2. There are 14 residues in the CDR3. With V trimmed by 3 bases and J by 5 bases, 4 bases remained unmatched. CDR1 and CDR2 (germline): MNHEY, SMNVEV (reference sequence). DNA for the CDR3: TGTGCCAGCAGTTTTGGCGGGAGGAGAGATACGCAGTATTTT. The encoded protein is CASSFGGRRDTQYF.

This clonotype came up many times. The V gene is TRBV7-6, the J gene TRBJ2-1; TRBD2 aligns across 7 bases. The trim removed 1 base at V and 3 bases at J, leaving 6 bases unmatched. CDR1 is SGHVS and CDR2 is FNYEAQ in the germline V gene. CDR3 length equals 16 residues. The CDR3 region is CASSLVPSGNYNEQFF. The CDR3 nucleotides read TGTGCCAGCAGCTTAGTCCCTAGCGGAAACTACAATGAGCAGTTCTTC.

This clonotype was detected many times. V gene TRBV5-5 combines with J gene TRBJ1-5, with a tentative D call TRBD1 (6 bases). Germline-derived CDR1 and CDR2 are SGHKS and YYEKEE (reference sequence). Deletions cut 4 bases from V and 7 bases from J, with 18 bases between. CDR3 length: 15 residues. Here the CDR3 DNA reads TGTGCCAGCAGCCCCACGGGGGCAGGAGACCAGCCCCAGCATTTT. It is translated as CASSPTGAGDQPQHF.

This clonotype was found a few times. The CDR3 DNA follows: TGTGCCAGTGGGGAAGACGCTAACTATGGCTACACCTTC. Translating gives CASGEDANYGYTF. This chain connects TRBV14 to TRBJ1-2; D gene uncertain. Germline loops: CDR1 SGHDN, CDR2 FVKESK. Trimming left V 9 bases short and J 0 bases short, with 11 bases between. The CDR3 spans 13 residues. The whole variable domain, remainder taken from reference TRBV14 and TRBJ1-2, is EAGVTQFPSHSVIEKGQTVTLRCDPISGHDNLYWYRRVMGKEIKFLLHFVKESKQDESGMPNNRFLAERTGGTYSTLKVQPAELEDSGVYFCASGEDANYGYTFGSGTRLTVV.

This clonotype was detected a few times. The V gene is TRBV30, the J gene TRBJ2-7; D remains ambiguous. This CDR3 region has 13 residues. The V gene's germline CDR1 is GTSNPN and CDR2 SVGIG (reference sequence). V lost 2 bases to trimming and J lost 4 bases, with 12 bases between them. CDR3: CAWSSSSAYEQYF. The CDR3 coding sequence is TGTGCCTGGAGTTCGTCTTCCGCGTACGAGCAGTACTTC.

Comment on this clonotype: A much larger clone differs by one base, so this may be a read error. The chain recombines TRBV5-3 with TRBJ1-6, with 9 bases lining up with TRBD1. TRBV5-3 is annotated as an ORF whose role is uncertain. The CDR3 loop spans 15 amino acids. In nucleotides, the CDR3 is TGTGCCAGCAGCCAATCCGGGACAGGGACGTCACCCATCCACTTT. The encoded protein is CASSQSGTGTSPIHF.